The rows below give T cell receptor beta chains drawn from one sample of a study of PD-L1 blockade in urothelial cancer. Assay: immunoSEQ multiplex PCR; the TCRdb copy retains only in-frame clones and omits some. The data contain 60,000 or so clones, about 85% of them singletons. Sequencing was performed on PBMCs, taken around atezolizumab (anti-PD-L1) treatment. The receptors here all came from a man aged 70-80 years with urothelial cancer. Each CDR3 is given with its conserved first and last residue. The D gene is left open where the match is weak. Some rows have no size entry. The others give once, few or many, or a class for an expanded clone.

d_call clone_size v_call cdr3_aa
TRBD1 . TRBV7-2 CASSLVGTASGNTIYF
TRBD1 few TRBV6-1 CASSEGRGQGPSGANVLTF
TRBD2 . TRBV4-1 CASSRTPGLQAGGYEQYF
. . TRBV2 CASSKQVGNTEAFF
TRBD1 . TRBV5-5 CASSLLGTGPYNEQFF
TRBD2 . TRBV28 CASRAAGTRSYNEQFF
TRBD2 . TRBV7-9 CASSLSGGSTDTQYF
. . TRBV11-2 CASSLERTVTGELFF
. medium-sized TRBV29-1 CSVVWADTYEQYF
. . TRBV29-1 CSVGAGNEQFF
TRBD1 once TRBV7-9 CASSSHTGGPFFNEKLFF
. . TRBV27 CASSPRAGVGYGYTF
TRBD1 . TRBV7-4 CASSFGQGLNQPQHF
. . TRBV7-2 CASSLDVSSSYNEQFF
. . TRBV6-1 CASSEMTLGETQYF
. . TRBV28 CASSLDTAGWTYEQYF
. . TRBV4-1 CASSQEGGRETQYF
TRBD1 . TRBV30 CAWGRGRTETQYF
. . TRBV5-1 CASSLEGAEYNEQFF
TRBD1 . TRBV28 CASSFGDRAQHF
. . TRBV6-5 CASKHTGPETQYF
. . TRBV19 CASAHTTDTQYF
. . TRBV4-1 CASSQAASSPYEQYF
TRBD2 . TRBV9 CASTREASPYEQYF
. . TRBV6-5 CASSGTSSNTEAFF
TRBD1 once TRBV19 CASSSRGRGNQPQHF
TRBD1 . TRBV11-2 CASSLAQGVYEQYF
. once TRBV6-1 CASSEEQEVSYGYTF
TRBD1 . TRBV19 CASRGQRGGIGEKLFF
TRBD2 . TRBV13 CASSPTSGSFNEQFF
. once TRBV5-1 CASSRRQAYEQYF
. . TRBV5-5 CASSLVRANEQFF
TRBD2 . TRBV5-1 CASSGGHTSGSTSEQYF
TRBD1 . TRBV2 CASRLGAGGPGELFF
. . TRBV11-2 CASSLVRGRSGNTIYF
. . TRBV6-6 CASNTLRSYNEQFF
. . TRBV27 CASGPLSATKETQYF
TRBD1 . TRBV18 CASSPNPGQQMNTEAFF
TRBD2 . TRBV5-4 CASSFEVGGDYQETQYF
TRBD1 . TRBV11-2 CASSFRGQSYEQYF
. . TRBV9 CASSVGSWRETQYF
TRBD1 . TRBV2 CASSQPGQGYEQYF
. . TRBV28 CASSLWQERNEKLFF
TRBD1 once TRBV5-1 CASSEGQGTTDTQYF
TRBD1 . TRBV25-1 CASTRGRGETQYF
. . TRBV11-2 CASSLGFSSYEQYF